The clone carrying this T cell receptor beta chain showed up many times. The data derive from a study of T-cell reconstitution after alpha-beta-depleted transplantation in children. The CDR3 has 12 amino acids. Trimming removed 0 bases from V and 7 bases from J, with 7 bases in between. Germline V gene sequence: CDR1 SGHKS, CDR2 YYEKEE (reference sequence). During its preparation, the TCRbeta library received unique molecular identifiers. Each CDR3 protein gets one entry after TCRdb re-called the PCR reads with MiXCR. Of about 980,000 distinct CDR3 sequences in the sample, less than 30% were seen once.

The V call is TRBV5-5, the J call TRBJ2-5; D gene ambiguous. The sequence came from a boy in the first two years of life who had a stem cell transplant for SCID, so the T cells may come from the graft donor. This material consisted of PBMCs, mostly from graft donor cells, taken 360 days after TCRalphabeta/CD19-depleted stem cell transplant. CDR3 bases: TGTGCCAGCAGCTTGGGCTCGGGGACCCAGTACTTC. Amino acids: CASSLGSGTQYF.